The rows below give T cell receptor beta chains drawn from one sample of a study of blood T cell repertoires in COVID-19. The table came from immunoSEQ multiplex PCR; TCRdb's copy has only in-frame clones and leaves some out. The sample yields about 180,000 clones, 85% to 90% seen once. The sequenced sample consisted of PBMCs or T cells enriched from blood (not recorded which). Receptor source: a woman aged 40 to 50 with acute COVID-19. CDR3s include the opening cysteine and the closing phenylalanine or tryptophan. D genes are given only for firm matches. Clone size appears in some rows only: once, few, many, or a class for an expanded clone.

D	V	size	length	J	DNA	CDR3
NA	TRBV7-2	NA	15	TRBJ1-1	TGTGCCAGCAGCTTAGATGGGGCGTGGAACACTGAAGCTTTCTTT	CASSLDGAWNTEAFF
NA	TRBV5-5	NA	16	TRBJ2-7	TGTGCCAGCAGCTCCACTACTAGCCCAACCCGATACGAGCAGTACTTC	CASSSTTSPTRYEQYF
NA	TRBV6-5	few	14	TRBJ1-2	TGTGCCAGCAGCAGGATGACAGCCAACTATGGCTACACCTTC	CASSRMTANYGYTF
TRBD2	TRBV30	NA	19	TRBJ2-3	TGTGCCTGGAATAGGGAACGAGCGGGGGGGACGTGGAGATCAAATACGCAGTATTTT	CAWNRERAGGTWRSNTQYF
NA	TRBV3-1/TRBV3-2	NA	18	TRBJ2-6	TGTGCCAGCTCTTGGCCGGGACGGGAGAGCTCTGGGGCCAACGTCCTGACTTTC	CASSWPGRESSGANVLTF
NA	TRBV14	NA	17	TRBJ2-2	TGTGCCAGCAGCCAAGATTTGACGACAAGGCGATCCGGGGAGCTGTTTTTT	CASSQDLTTRRSGELFF
TRBD2	TRBV4-3	NA	15	TRBJ2-7	TGCGCCAGCAGCCAAGTCCCGGCGGGAGGCCACGAGCAGTACTTC	CASSQVPAGGHEQYF
TRBD1	TRBV6-5	NA	15	TRBJ1-5	TGTGCCAGCAGGGAGGGGGCAATGAGCAATCAGCCCCAGCATTTT	CASREGAMSNQPQHF
NA	TRBV29-1	NA	12	TRBJ2-1	TGCAGCTTTCAGCTAGATCGGTGGGAGCAGTTCTTC	CSFQLDRWEQFF
TRBD1	TRBV9	NA	14	TRBJ2-7	TGTGCCAGCAGCACCCGGGACAGAACCTACGAGCAGTACTTC	CASSTRDRTYEQYF
NA	TRBV7-8	NA	18	TRBJ1-6	TGTGCCAGCAGCTCGGACACGCCGGATTACTCCTATAATTCACCCCTCCACTTT	CASSSDTPDYSYNSPLHF
NA	TRBV19	NA	15	TRBJ1-5	TGTGCCAGTAGGGTAATCCCGGACTACGGGCAGCCCCAGCATTTT	CASRVIPDYGQPQHF
NA	TRBV7-5	NA	14	TRBJ1-1	TGTGTCAGAAGCCCGGGACAGGGAGGCACTGAAGCTTTCTTT	CVRSPGQGGTEAFF
NA	TRBV2	NA	12	TRBJ1-1	TGTGCCAGCAGTACCGAGATTACTGAAGCTTTCTTT	CASSTEITEAFF
TRBD2	TRBV11-2	NA	14	TRBJ2-1	TGTGCCAGCGGCACCGGGACTACTGACAATGAGCAGTTCTTC	CASGTGTTDNEQFF
NA	TRBV6-6	NA	13	TRBJ2-7	TGTGCCAGCAGTTTCGGACAGCAATACGAGCAGTACTTC	CASSFGQQYEQYF
TRBD1	TRBV27	NA	17	TRBJ1-6	TGTGCCAGCAGTCCTCGACAGGGGGCTGCCTATAATTCACCCCTCCACTTT	CASSPRQGAAYNSPLHF
NA	TRBV11-2	NA	15	TRBJ2-7	TGTGCCAGCAGCTCGAATCCCGGCGGCTCCTACGAGCAGTACTTC	CASSSNPGGSYEQYF
NA	TRBV9	once	13	TRBJ1-1	TGTGCCAGCAGCGCAGGCACAGGTACTGAAGCTTTCTTT	CASSAGTGTEAFF
NA	TRBV4-3	NA	18	TRBJ1-2	TGCGCCAGCAGCCAAGATCTACTTATAGCGGGCCCTAACTATGGCTACACCTTC	CASSQDLLIAGPNYGYTF
NA	TRBV5-4	NA	13	TRBJ2-5	TGTGCCAGCAGCTTGGACAGGAAAGAGACCCAGTACTTC	CASSLDRKETQYF
NA	TRBV10-3	NA	15	TRBJ1-5	TGTGCCATCAGCCGTACAGGGTTGCGCAATCAGCCCCAGCATTTT	CAISRTGLRNQPQHF
TRBD1	TRBV4-1	NA	17	TRBJ1-2	TGCGCCAGCAGCCAAGATCATGTCAGGGGGCAACGTGATGGCTACACCTTC	CASSQDHVRGQRDGYTF
NA	TRBV12-3/TRBV12-4	few	12	TRBJ2-7	TGTGCCAGCAGTCCGAACAGCTACGAGCAGTACTTC	CASSPNSYEQYF
TRBD1	TRBV7-9	NA	15	TRBJ2-7	TGTGCCAGCAGCCCCCCAGACAGGGGACTCTACGAGCAGTACTTC	CASSPPDRGLYEQYF
NA	TRBV21-1	NA	13	TRBJ2-3	TGTGCCAGCAGGGCGGAGCGGGCAGATACGCAGTATTTT	CASRAERADTQYF
NA	TRBV5-4	NA	16	TRBJ1-4	TGTGCCAGCAGCTTGAGTCCCGGGACAACTAATGAAAAACTGTTTTTT	CASSLSPGTTNEKLFF